This T cell receptor beta chain was obtained from a study of T cell responses to AZD1222 COVID-19 vaccine. This table comes from immunoSEQ multiplex PCR, and its TCRdb copy is limited to in-frame clones, with some not included. Seen here are about 120,000 clones, approximately 88% observed once, and the top ten hold approximately 6.4%. Trimming removed 2 bases from V and 4 bases from J, with 9 bases in between. This CDR3 has 14 amino acids. In germline, CDR1 is ENHRY, CDR2 SYGVKD. General observations from the study: Vaccine-associated CD4 TCRs spanned spike, dominant at 160-218 and 743-854. Sampling that yielded the repertoires occurred only after the peak T cell response. Clonal diversity may have been underestimated in mostly white British donors. The study identified only 6 or 7 AZD1222 recipients as seropositive at baseline.

As regards this clone: Its specificity is unknown.

The source material was peripheral blood, sampled 28 days after the second AZD1222 dose. The clonotype was recovered from an adult who received the AZD1222 COVID-19 vaccine. The chain is built from TRBV10-3 and TRBJ1-5; D not resolved. The CDR3 is CAISEPLWNQPQHF. The DNA for the CDR3 is TGTGCCATCAGTGAGCCCCTCTGGAATCAGCCCCAGCATTTT.